A selection of T cell receptor beta chains follows, all from one sample in a study of T cells in Graves' hyperthyroidism and ophthalmopathy. TCRdb fed the multiplex PCR reads into MiXCR, producing one record per CDR3 protein. The sample yields approximately 600,000 distinct CDR3 sequences, over 12% seen once. Sample: blood. Receptors originate from a middle-aged woman with Graves' ophthalmopathy. CDR3s include the opening cysteine and the closing phenylalanine or tryptophan. A D gene is named only where the DNA matches it firmly. Size is omitted from some rows. Given values are once, few, many or a class for expanded clones.

clone size	V gene	J gene	D gene	CDR3 protein	CDR3 DNA
many	TRBV28	TRBJ2-2	TRBD1	CASSFENPSGQGQAGELFF	TGTGCCAGCAGTTTTGAGAACCCTTCAGGACAGGGGCAGGCCGGGGAGCTGTTTTTT
-	TRBV5-1	TRBJ1-2	-	CASSSDRQGNYGYTF	TGCGCCAGCAGCTCAGACCGCCAGGGGAACTATGGCTACACCTTC
many	TRBV6-2/TRBV6-3	TRBJ2-5	-	CASSYLPVETQYF	TGTGCCAGCAGTTACTTACCGGTAGAGACCCAGTACTTC
many	TRBV27	TRBJ2-7	TRBD1	CASSDRGPPYSEQYF	TGTGCCAGCAGCGACAGGGGACCCCCATATAGCGAGCAGTACTTC
few	TRBV30	TRBJ2-2	-	CAWSVRGTFTGELFF	TGTGCCTGGAGTGTACGGGGCACATTCACCGGGGAGCTGTTTTTT
many	TRBV11-2	TRBJ2-7	-	CASSLTGHHYEQYF	TGTGCCAGCAGCTTAACGGGACACCACTACGAGCAGTACTTC
-	TRBV20-1	TRBJ1-2	TRBD1	CSAVRDRGQGGYTF	TGCAGTGCGGTCCGGGACAGGGGGCAGGGTGGCTACACCTTC
many	TRBV6-2/TRBV6-3	TRBJ2-2	-	CASTQPGGSGELFF	TGTGCCAGCACCCAACCCGGAGGATCCGGGGAGCTGTTTTTT
many	TRBV6-1	TRBJ1-2	-	CASRGPWSNYGYTF	TGTGCCAGCCGTGGGCCGTGGAGTAACTATGGCTACACCTTC
many	TRBV6-2/TRBV6-3	TRBJ2-7	-	CASSYGGSQALNSYEQYF	TGTGCCAGCAGTTACGGGGGCTCTCAAGCCCTCAACTCCTACGAGCAGTACTTC
many	TRBV2	TRBJ1-1	-	CATNTGMGNTEAFF	TGTGCCACCAATACAGGGATGGGGAACACTGAAGCTTTCTTT
many	TRBV20-1	TRBJ2-7	TRBD1	CSVTPGQGAEQYF	TGCAGTGTCACGCCGGGACAGGGTGCCGAGCAGTACTTC
-	TRBV11-2	TRBJ2-3	TRBD1	CASSLEGTGKFTDTQYF	TGTGCCAGCAGCTTAGAAGGGACAGGGAAATTCACAGATACGCAGTATTTT
-	TRBV6-1	TRBJ1-1	-	CASSDFVVSNTEAFF	TGTGCCAGCAGTGATTTTGTAGTTTCGAACACTGAAGCTTTCTTT
many	TRBV28	TRBJ2-7	-	CASTAAGDPYEQYF	TGTGCCAGCACTGCGGCAGGGGACCCCTACGAGCAGTACTTC
many	TRBV30	TRBJ1-1	-	CAWRDTEAFF	TGTGCCTGGAGGGACACTGAAGCTTTCTTT
-	TRBV6-1	TRBJ2-7	TRBD1	CASTPGTGSYEQYF	TGTGCCAGCACTCCGGGGACAGGCTCCTACGAGCAGTACTTC
-	TRBV2	TRBJ2-5	-	CASSVTQVSGRQETQYF	TGTGCCAGCAGTGTGACCCAGGTCTCGGGTCGGCAAGAGACCCAGTACTTC
-	TRBV6-5	TRBJ2-7	-	CASSYSRAFYQQYF	TGTGCCAGCAGTTACTCCCGGGCCTTCTACCAGCAGTACTTC
many	TRBV6-6	TRBJ1-2	TRBD1	CASSYSRTGGLSGYTF	TGTGCCAGCAGTTACTCCCGGACAGGGGGCCTGTCCGGCTACACCTTC
many	TRBV24-1	TRBJ1-1	-	CATSDSDRNTEAFF	TGTGCCACCAGTGATTCGGACAGGAACACTGAAGCTTTCTTT
many	TRBV6-1	TRBJ1-1	-	CAANTLSGTEAFF	TGTGCCGCGAACACCCTTTCGGGCACTGAAGCTTTCTTT
-	TRBV24-1	TRBJ2-4	-	CATSDGKGQAKNIQYF	TGTGCCACCAGTGACGGGAAGGGGCAAGCCAAAAACATTCAGTACTTC
many	TRBV11-2	TRBJ1-2	TRBD1	CASSLGPTGFFDGYTF	TGTGCCAGCAGCTTGGGACCGACAGGGTTTTTTGATGGCTACACCTTC